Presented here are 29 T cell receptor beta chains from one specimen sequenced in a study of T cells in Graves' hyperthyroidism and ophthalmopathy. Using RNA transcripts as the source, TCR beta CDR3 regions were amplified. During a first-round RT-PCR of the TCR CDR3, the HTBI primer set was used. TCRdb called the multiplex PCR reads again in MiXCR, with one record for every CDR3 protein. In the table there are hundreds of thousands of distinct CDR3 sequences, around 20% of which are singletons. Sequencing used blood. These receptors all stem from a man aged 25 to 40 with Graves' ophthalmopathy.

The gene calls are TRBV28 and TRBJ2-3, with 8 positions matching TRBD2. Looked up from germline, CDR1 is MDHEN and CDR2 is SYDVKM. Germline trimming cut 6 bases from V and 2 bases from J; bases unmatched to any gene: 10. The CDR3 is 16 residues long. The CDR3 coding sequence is TGTGCCAGCAGACCCCCGAGGACTAGCACCACAGATACGCAGTATTTT. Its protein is CASRPPRTSTTDTQYF.

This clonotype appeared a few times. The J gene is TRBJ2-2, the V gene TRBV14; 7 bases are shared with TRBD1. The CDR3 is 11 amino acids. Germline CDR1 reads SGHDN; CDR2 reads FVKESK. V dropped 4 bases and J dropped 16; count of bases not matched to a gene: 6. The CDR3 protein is CASSRRQGPFF. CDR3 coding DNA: TGTGCCAGCAGCCGGCGACAGGGACCGTTTTTT.

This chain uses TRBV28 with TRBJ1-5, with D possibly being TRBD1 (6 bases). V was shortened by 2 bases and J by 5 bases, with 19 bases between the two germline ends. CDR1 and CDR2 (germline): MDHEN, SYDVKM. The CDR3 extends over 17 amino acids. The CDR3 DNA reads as TGTGCCAGCAGTTTAATTCTCGGACAGTTAGGCGATCAGCCCCAGCATTTT. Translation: CASSLILGQLGDQPQHF.

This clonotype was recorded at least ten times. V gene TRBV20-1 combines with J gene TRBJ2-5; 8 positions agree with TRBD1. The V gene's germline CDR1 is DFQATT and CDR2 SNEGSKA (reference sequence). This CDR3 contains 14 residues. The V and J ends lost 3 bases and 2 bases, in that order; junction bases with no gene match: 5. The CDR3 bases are TGCAGTGCTAGGAAGGACAGGGCACAAGAGACCCAGTACTTC. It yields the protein CSARKDRAQETQYF.

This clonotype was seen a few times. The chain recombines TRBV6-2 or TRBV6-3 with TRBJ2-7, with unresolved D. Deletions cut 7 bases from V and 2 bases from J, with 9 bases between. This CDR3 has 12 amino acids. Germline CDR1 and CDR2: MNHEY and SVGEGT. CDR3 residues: CASTTTTYEQYF. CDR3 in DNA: TGTGCCAGCACTACAACCACCTACGAGCAGTACTTC.

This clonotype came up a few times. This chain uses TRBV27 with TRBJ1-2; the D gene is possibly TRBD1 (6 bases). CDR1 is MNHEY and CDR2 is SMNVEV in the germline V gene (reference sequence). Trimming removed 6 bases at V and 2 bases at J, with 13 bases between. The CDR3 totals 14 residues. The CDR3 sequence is CASRSGTLNYGYTF. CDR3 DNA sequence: TGTGCCAGCAGATCCGGGACACTGAACTATGGCTACACCTTC.

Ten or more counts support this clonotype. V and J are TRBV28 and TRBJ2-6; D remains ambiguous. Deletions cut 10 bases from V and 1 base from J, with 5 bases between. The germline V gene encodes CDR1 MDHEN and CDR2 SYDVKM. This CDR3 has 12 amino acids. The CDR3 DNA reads TGTGCCACCCTATCTGGGGCCAACGTCCTGACTTTC. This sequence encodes CATLSGANVLTF.

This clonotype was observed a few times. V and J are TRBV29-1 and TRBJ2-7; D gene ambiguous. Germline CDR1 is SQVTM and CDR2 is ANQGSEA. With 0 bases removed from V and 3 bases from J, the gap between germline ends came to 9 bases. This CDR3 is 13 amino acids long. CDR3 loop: CSVEDGWGYEQYF. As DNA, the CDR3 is TGCAGCGTTGAAGATGGGTGGGGCTACGAGCAGTACTTC.

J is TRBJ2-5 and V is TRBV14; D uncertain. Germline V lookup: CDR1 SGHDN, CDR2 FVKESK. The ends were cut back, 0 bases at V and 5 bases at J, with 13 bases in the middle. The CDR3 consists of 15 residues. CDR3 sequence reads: CASSQDGPVWETQYF. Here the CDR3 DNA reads TGTGCCAGCAGCCAAGATGGGCCCGTATGGGAGACCCAGTACTTC.

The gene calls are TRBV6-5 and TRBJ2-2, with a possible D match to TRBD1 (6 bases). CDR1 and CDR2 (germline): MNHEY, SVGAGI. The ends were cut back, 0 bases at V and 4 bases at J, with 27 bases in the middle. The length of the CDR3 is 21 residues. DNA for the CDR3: TGTGCCAGCAGTTACTCGAGGCCCGGGGCTGGGGGCCAAGGCGGCACCGGGGAGCTGTTTTTT. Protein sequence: CASSYSRPGAGGQGGTGELFF.

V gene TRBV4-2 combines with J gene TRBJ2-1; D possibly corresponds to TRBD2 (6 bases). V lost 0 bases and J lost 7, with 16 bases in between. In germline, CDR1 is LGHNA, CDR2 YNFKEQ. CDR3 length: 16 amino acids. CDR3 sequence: CASSQDRSEGLNEQFF. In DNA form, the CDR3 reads TGTGCCAGCAGCCAAGACCGCTCCGAGGGACTGAATGAGCAGTTCTTC.

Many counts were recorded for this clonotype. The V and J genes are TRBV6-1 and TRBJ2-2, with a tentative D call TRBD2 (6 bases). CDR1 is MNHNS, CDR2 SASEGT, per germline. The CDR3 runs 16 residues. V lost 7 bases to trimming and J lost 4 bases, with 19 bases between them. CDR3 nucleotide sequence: TGTGCCAGCAACCCAATCTCGGGGGTGGGCACCGGGGAGCTGTTTTTT. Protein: CASNPISGVGTGELFF.

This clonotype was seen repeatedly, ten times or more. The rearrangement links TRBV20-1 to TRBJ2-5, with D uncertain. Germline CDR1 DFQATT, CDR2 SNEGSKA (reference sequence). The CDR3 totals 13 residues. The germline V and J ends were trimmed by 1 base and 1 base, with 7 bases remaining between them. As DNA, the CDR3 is TGCAGTGCTAGAGGACGCTTCCAAGAGACCCAGTACTTC. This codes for CSARGRFQETQYF.

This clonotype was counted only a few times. In DNA form, the CDR3 reads TGTGCCACGGGAGACCGGGGTACGCAGTATTTT. Protein sequence: CATGDRGTQYF. This chain connects TRBV24-1 to TRBJ2-3; a possible D gene is TRBD2 (5 bases). The CDR3 covers 11 residues. Looked up from germline, CDR1 is KGHDR and CDR2 is SFDVKD. The V and J ends lost 10 bases and 8 bases respectively, with 12 bases between them.

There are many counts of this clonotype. Written as DNA, the CDR3 is TGTGCCAGCAGCCCCCGCGGTGGCAGGAGCTCCTACGAGCAGTACTTC. This sequence encodes CASSPRGGRSSYEQYF. The rearrangement links TRBV7-2 to TRBJ2-7, with D unclear. Deletions cut 5 bases from V and 0 bases from J, with 17 bases between. This CDR3 has 16 residues. The germline gives CDR1 SGHTA, CDR2 FQGNSA.

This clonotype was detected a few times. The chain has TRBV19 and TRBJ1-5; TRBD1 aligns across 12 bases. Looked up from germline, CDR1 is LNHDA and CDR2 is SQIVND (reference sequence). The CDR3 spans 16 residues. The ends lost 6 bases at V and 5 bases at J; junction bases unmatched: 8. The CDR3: CASRPRDRGPDQPQHF. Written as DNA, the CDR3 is TGTGCCAGTAGGCCTCGGGACAGGGGGCCGGATCAGCCCCAGCATTTT. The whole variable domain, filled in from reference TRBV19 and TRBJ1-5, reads DGGITQSPKYLFRKEGQNVTLSCEQNLNHDAMYWYRQDPGQGLRLIYYSQIVNDFQKGDIAEGYSVSREKKESFPLTVTSAQKNPTAFYLCASRPRDRGPDQPQHFGDGTRLSIL.

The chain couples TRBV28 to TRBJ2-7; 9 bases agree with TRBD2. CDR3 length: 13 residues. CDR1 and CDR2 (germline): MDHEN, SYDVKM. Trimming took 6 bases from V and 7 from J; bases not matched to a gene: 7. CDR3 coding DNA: TGTGCCAGCAGGAAACTAGCGGGTTGGGAGCAGTACTTC. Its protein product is CASRKLAGWEQYF.

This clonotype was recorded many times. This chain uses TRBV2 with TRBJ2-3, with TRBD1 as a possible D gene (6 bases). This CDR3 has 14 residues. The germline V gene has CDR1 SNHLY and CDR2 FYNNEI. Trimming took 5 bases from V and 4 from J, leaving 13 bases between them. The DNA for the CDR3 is TGTGCCAGCAGTACACAGGGTTCCGCAGATACGCAGTATTTT. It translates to CASSTQGSADTQYF.

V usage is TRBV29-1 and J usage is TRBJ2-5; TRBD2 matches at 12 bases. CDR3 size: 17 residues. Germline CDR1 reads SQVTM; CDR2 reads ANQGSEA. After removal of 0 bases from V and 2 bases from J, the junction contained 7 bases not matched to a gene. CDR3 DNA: TGCAGCGTTGAAGATCTGACTAGCGGGAGTCATCAAGAGACCCAGTACTTC. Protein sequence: CSVEDLTSGSHQETQYF.

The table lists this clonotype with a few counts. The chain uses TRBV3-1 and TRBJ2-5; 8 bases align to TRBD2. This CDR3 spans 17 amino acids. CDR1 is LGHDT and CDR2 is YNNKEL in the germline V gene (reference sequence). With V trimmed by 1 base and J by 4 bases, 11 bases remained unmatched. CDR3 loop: CASSQGVTGGPGETQYF. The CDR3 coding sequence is TGTGCCAGCAGCCAAGGGGTGACGGGAGGGCCTGGAGAGACCCAGTACTTC.

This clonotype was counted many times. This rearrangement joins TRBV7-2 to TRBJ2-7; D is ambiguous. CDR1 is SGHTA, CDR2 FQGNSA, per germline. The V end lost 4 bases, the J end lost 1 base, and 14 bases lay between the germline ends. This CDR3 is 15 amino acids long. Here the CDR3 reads CASSSSPGSSYEQYF. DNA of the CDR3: TGTGCCAGCAGCTCCAGCCCAGGAAGTTCCTACGAGCAGTACTTC.

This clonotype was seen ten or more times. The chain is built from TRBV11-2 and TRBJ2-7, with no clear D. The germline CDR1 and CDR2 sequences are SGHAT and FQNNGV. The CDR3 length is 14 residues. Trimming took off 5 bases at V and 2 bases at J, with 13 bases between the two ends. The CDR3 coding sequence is TGTGCCAGCAGCCCGGTAACGGGTCCCTACGAGCAGTACTTC. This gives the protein CASSPVTGPYEQYF. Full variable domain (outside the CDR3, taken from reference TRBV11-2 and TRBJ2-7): EAGVAQSPRYKIIEKRQSVAFWCNPISGHATLYWYQQILGQGPKLLIQFQNNGVVDDSQLPKDRFSAERLKGVDSTLKIQPAKLEDSAVYLCASSPVTGPYEQYFGPGTRLTVT.

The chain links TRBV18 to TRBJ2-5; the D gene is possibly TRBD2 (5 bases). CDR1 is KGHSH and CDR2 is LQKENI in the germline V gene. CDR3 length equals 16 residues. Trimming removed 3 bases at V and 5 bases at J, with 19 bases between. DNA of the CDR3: TGTGCCAGCTCACCGGAGGTCAAGGATTGGAGGGAGACCCAGTACTTC. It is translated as CASSPEVKDWRETQYF.

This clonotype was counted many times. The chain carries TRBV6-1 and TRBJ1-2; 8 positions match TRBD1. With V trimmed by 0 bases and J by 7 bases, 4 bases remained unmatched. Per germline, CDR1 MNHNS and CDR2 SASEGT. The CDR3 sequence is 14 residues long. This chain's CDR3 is CASSEAAGGGGYTF. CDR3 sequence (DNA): TGTGCCAGCAGTGAAGCGGCAGGGGGCGGTGGCTACACCTTC.

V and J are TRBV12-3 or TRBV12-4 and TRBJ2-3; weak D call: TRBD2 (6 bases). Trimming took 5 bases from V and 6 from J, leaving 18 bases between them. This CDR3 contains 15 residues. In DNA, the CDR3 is TGTGCCAGCAGTCCGTCGGGAGTCCGGCTGGATACGCAGTATTTT. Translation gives CASSPSGVRLDTQYF.

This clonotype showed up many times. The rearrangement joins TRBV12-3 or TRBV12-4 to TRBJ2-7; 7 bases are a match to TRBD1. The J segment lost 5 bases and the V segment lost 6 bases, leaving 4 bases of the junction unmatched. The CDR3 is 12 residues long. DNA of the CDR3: TGTGCCAGCAGATGGGACAGCAACGAGCAGTACTTC. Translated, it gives CASRWDSNEQYF.

In DNA form, the CDR3 reads TGTGCCAGCAGCGTAGGGGGGACGGTGGGAGGAGGAGATACGCAGTATTTT. It translates to CASSVGGTVGGGDTQYF. The rearrangement links TRBV9 to TRBJ2-3, with D maybe TRBD2 (6 bases). This CDR3 is built from 17 residues. CDR1 is SGDLS, CDR2 YYNGEE, per germline. Trimming stripped 0 bases from V and 5 bases from J, with 19 bases between.

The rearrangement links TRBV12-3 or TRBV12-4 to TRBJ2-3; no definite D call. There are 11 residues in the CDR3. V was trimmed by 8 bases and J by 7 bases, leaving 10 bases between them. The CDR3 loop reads CASRLGYTQYF. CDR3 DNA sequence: TGTGCCAGCCGCCTCGGTTATACGCAGTATTTT.

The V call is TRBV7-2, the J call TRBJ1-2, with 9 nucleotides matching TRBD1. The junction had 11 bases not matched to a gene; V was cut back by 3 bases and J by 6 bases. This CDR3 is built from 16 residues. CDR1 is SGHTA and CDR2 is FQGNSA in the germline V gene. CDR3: CASSLQPTGGGDGYTF. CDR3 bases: TGTGCCAGCAGCTTGCAACCAACAGGGGGCGGTGATGGCTACACCTTC.